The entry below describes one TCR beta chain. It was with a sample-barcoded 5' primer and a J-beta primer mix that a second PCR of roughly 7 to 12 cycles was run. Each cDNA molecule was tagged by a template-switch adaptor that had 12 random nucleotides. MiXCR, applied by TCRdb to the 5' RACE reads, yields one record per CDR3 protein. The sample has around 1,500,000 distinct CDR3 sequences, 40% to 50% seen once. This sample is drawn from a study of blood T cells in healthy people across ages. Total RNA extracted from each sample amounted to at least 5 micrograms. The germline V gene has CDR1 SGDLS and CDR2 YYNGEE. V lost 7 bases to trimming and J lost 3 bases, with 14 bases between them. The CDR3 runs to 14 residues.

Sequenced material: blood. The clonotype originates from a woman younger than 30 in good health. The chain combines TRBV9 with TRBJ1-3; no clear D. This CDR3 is CASSKGGIGNTIYF. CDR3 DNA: TGTGCCAGCTCCAAAGGTGGTATTGGAAACACCATATATTTT.